This is a list of T cell receptor beta chains from one sample in a study of CD8 T cells in Susac syndrome. TCRdb fed the immunoSEQ multiplex PCR reads into MiXCR, producing one record per CDR3 protein. The table has about 180,000 distinct CDR3 sequences, around 94% seen once. Material for sequencing was CD4+ T cells from PBMCs. These receptors were collected from a human donor with Susac syndrome. Both conserved end residues are part of each CDR3.

TRBV4-1,TRBJ1-2,CASSQVAGENYGYTF
TRBV28,TRBJ2-3,CASSLWGTSGGTSTDTQYF
TRBV3-1,TRBJ2-5,CASSPSGLAGYQETQYF
TRBV29-1,TRBJ2-6,CSSLRGLGSGANVLTF
TRBV9,TRBJ2-7,CASSTQLENEQYF
TRBV19,TRBJ1-1,CASRTGTGIGKAFF
TRBV20-1,TRBJ1-4,CSARAGGSNEKLFF
TRBV27,TRBJ2-3,CASRRHRGSDTQYF
TRBV7-3,TRBJ2-1,CASSSRDRGYNEQFF
TRBV7-9,TRBJ2-1,CASSFGVSSYNEQFF
TRBV20-1,TRBJ2-3,CSARGPQGSTDTQYF
TRBV4-2,TRBJ2-5,CASSQDASGGGKTQYF
TRBV4-1,TRBJ2-5,CASSAGTYSKGETQYF
TRBV7-9,TRBJ1-6,CASSDRSGPQDNSPLHF
TRBV20-1,TRBJ1-2,CSARDTGRYYGYTF
TRBV3-1,TRBJ1-1,CASSQTGGNTEAFF
TRBV28,TRBJ2-1,CASSSTGGAYNEQFF
TRBV12-3/TRBV12-4,TRBJ2-1,CASRQGNYNEQFF
TRBV4-1,TRBJ2-1,CASSQDEGTHYNEQFF
TRBV25-1,TRBJ2-5,CASSGGAETQYF
TRBV20-1,TRBJ1-2,CSARDTQTRYGYTF
TRBV7-2,TRBJ1-1,CASSKTGRGDTEAFF
TRBV7-6,TRBJ1-6,CASSFEQGNNSPLHF
TRBV9,TRBJ2-5,CASSAGGGSPQETQYF
TRBV18,TRBJ2-5,CASSPTGQGAETQYF